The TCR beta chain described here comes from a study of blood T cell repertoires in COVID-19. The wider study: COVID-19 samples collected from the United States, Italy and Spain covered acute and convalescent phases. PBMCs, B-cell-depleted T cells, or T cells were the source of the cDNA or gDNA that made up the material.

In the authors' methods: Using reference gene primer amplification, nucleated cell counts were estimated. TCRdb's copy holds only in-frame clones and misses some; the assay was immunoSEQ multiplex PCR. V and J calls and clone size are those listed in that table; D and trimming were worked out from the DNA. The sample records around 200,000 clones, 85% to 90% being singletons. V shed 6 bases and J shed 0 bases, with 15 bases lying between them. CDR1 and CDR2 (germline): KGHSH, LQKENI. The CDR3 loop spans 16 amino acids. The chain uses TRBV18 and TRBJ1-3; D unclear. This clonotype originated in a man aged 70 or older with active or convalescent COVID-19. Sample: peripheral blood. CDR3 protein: CASSRQAPHSGNTIYF. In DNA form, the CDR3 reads TGTGCCAGCTCTCGGCAGGCGCCTCACTCTGGAAACACCATATATTTT.